These T cell receptor beta chains were read from a single sample in a study of tumor and adjacent non-tumor tissue in lung cancer. TCRdb itself ran the multiplex PCR reads through MiXCR, one entry per CDR3 protein. The table includes approximately 53,000 distinct CDR3 sequences, about 70% detected once. Sequenced sample: distant non-tumor lung tissue. The receptors come from a woman aged 60 to 75 with non-small cell lung cancer. The CDR3 runs from the conserved cysteine through the conserved F or W. Fields, in order: D gene, clone size, J gene, V gene, CDR3 protein, CDR3 DNA. D genes are given only for firm matches. A row's size may be missing; if present it is once, few, many or a size class.

>.|.|TRBJ2-6|TRBV6-5
CASSRQGGGGANPLTF
TGTGCCAGCAGTCGGCAGGGAGGAGGGGGGGCCAACCCCCTGACTTTC
>.|medium-sized|TRBJ2-1|TRBV6-2/TRBV6-3
CASSYDDVRQWNNEQFF
TGTGCCAGCAGTTACGATGACGTCAGACAATGGAACAATGAGCAGTTCTTC
>TRBD2|.|TRBJ2-1|TRBV12-3/TRBV12-4
CASTPISGGAYNEQFF
TGTGCCAGCACCCCTATTAGCGGGGGGGCTTACAATGAGCAGTTCTTC
>.|medium-sized|TRBJ1-1|TRBV4-3
CASSQDMSGRYTEAFF
TGCGCCAGCAGCCAAGATATGTCAGGGAGGTACACTGAAGCTTTCTTT
>.|.|TRBJ2-1|TRBV4-3
CVSSRSRAGSYKEQFF
TGCGTCAGCAGCCGCAGTCGGGCGGGAAGCTACAAAGAGCAGTTCTTC
>.|.|TRBJ2-7|TRBV28
CASSSTRGGTYDQYF
TGTGCCAGCAGCTCCACAAGGGGAGGCACCTACGATCAGTACTTC
>.|.|TRBJ1-1|TRBV7-2
CASSLLVGSGEAFF
TGTGCCAGCAGCTTGTTGGTGGGTTCCGGGGAAGCTTTCTTT
>.|.|TRBJ2-7|TRBV4-1
CANSRQGGYEQYF
TGCGCGAACAGCCGGCAGGGAGGCTACGAGCAGTACTTC
>.|.|TRBJ2-7|TRBV6-5
CASKSGAGSELF
TGTGCCAGCAAATCGGGGGCTGGCAGTGAGCTCTTC
>TRBD2|.|TRBJ2-2|TRBV4-3
CASSQIPSGILNAGELFF
TGCGCCAGCAGCCAAATACCTAGCGGGATACTTAACGCCGGGGAGCTGTTTTTT
>.|.|TRBJ2-6|TRBV6-2/TRBV6-3
CANSYSSSEANVLTF
TGTGCCAACAGTTATTCAAGCTCTGAGGCCAACGTCCTGACTTTC
>TRBD1|.|TRBJ2-7|TRBV6-6
CASNRQTGGDYKQYF
TGTGCCAGTAATCGCCAGACAGGGGGAGACTACAAGCAGTACTTC
>.|.|TRBJ2-1|TRBV13
CASNIGVGTYNEQFF
TGTGCCAGCAACATAGGGGTGGGGACCTACAATGAGCAGTTCTTC
>.|.|TRBJ2-5|TRBV7-8
CARSVGDHQETQYF
TGTGCTAGGAGCGTGGGGGACCACCAAGAGACCCAGTACTTC
>.|.|TRBJ2-1|TRBV28
CASSFTSRSLEQFF
TGTGCCAGTAGTTTCACTAGCAGGAGCCTCGAGCAGTTCTTC
>.|.|TRBJ2-3|TRBV11-2
CASRKGVPVTTDMQYF
TGTGCCAGTAGAAAAGGGGTACCGGTAACCACAGATATGCAGTATTTT
>.|.|TRBJ2-6|TRBV4-3
CASSQDVAGAVGANVLTF
TGCGCCAGTAGCCAAGATGTGGCAGGGGCAGTTGGGGCCAACGTCCTGACTTTC
>.|once|TRBJ2-4|TRBV4-3
CASSLSWTAEYTQYF
TGCGCCAGCAGCCTTTCCTGGACAGCTGAATACACTCAGTACTTC
>TRBD1|many|TRBJ1-1|TRBV5-8
CASSLYATGYWTEAFF
TGTGCCAGCAGCTTGTATGCGACAGGGTATTGGACTGAAGCTTTCTTT
>.|few|TRBJ1-2|TRBV29-1
CSIDRGALYGYTF
TGCAGCATCGACAGAGGGGCTCTCTATGGCTACACCTTC
>.|.|TRBJ2-1|TRBV5-4
CASSLPSMYNEQFF
TGTGCCAGCAGCTTGCCTAGCATGTACAATGAGCAGTTCTTC
>TRBD2|.|TRBJ2-5|TRBV4-3
CASSQELAGSETQYF
TGTGCCAGCAGCCAAGAGCTAGCGGGATCGGAGACCCAGTACTTC
>.|.|TRBJ1-1|TRBV29-1
CSVRSSAANTGAFF
TGCAGCGTTCGTAGCTCGGCAGCTAACACTGGAGCTTTCTTT
>.|many|TRBJ2-2|TRBV5-5
CASSGMDRNTGELFF
TGTGCCAGCAGCGGGATGGACAGGAACACCGGGGAGCTGTTTTTT
>.|.|TRBJ2-6|TRBV4-3
CASSPDSGGGSNVLTF
TGCGCCAGCAGCCCTGACTCCGGGGGTGGGTCCAACGTCCTGACTTTC
>.|.|TRBJ2-1|TRBV5-6
CASSLMMQASYNEQFF
TGTGCAAGCAGCTTGATGATGCAGGCCTCCTACAATGAGCAGTTCTTC
>.|.|TRBJ1-1|TRBV6-2/TRBV6-3
CASSIGSGEAFF
TGTGCCAGTAGTATAGGATCAGGGGAAGCCTTCTTT
>.|.|TRBJ2-5|TRBV12-3/TRBV12-4
CASSLEGVQETQYF
TGTGCCAGCAGTTTAGAAGGAGTTCAAGAGACCCAGTACTTC
>.|.|TRBJ2-3|TRBV4-2
CASSQWRGWANTQYF
TGTGCCAGCAGCCAATGGCGTGGGTGGGCAAATACGCAGTATTTT
>.|.|TRBJ2-2|TRBV6-2/TRBV6-3
CASIYTQQRANTGELFF
TGTGCCAGCATTTACACCCAGCAGAGGGCCAACACGGGGGAGCTGTTTTTT